The 28 T cell receptor beta chains presented below share a single source sample, sequenced in a study of blood T cell repertoires in COVID-19. Clones were read by immunoSEQ multiplex PCR, and TCRdb kept only the in-frame ones, dropping some. The sample has about 44,000 clones, 80% to 90% seen once. Specimen: peripheral blood. Receptor source: a woman aged 40 to 49 with acute or convalescent COVID-19.

The chain is built from TRBV5-1 and TRBJ1-1; 7 nucleotides align to TRBD1. Germline assignment: CDR1 SGHRS and CDR2 YFSETQ. Trimming at V came to 4 bases and at J to 1 base, leaving 4 bases not matched to a gene. The CDR3 sequence is 14 residues long. CDR3 region: CASSTWTGNTEAFF. The CDR3 nucleotides are TGCGCCAGCAGCACTTGGACAGGGAACACTGAAGCTTTCTTT.

Regarding this clone: One end of the junction is discordant with germline, which a read error may explain. The chain uses TRBV7-3 and TRBJ2-5; D possibly corresponds to TRBD2 (7 bases). Germline assignment: CDR1 SGHTA and CDR2 FQGTGA. The CDR3 is 15 amino acids. Here the CDR3 reads CASGLYGGAQETQYF. For the CDR3, the DNA is TGTGCCAGCGGCTTATATGGGGGGGCCCAAGAGACCCAGTACTTC.

V usage is TRBV29-1 and J usage is TRBJ1-1; D might be TRBD1 (5 bases). Trimming shortened V by 6 bases and J by 8 bases, and 19 bases separated the two germline ends. Germline lookup yields CDR1 SQVTM and CDR2 ANQGSEA. The CDR3 has 13 amino acids. The CDR3 sequence is CSVAQAAGGEAFF. CDR3 nucleotide sequence: TGCAGCGTGGCTCAGGCGGCCGGGGGGGAAGCTTTCTTT.

This chain connects TRBV6-5 to TRBJ2-6; D is undetermined. V lost 5 bases, J lost 0 bases, and 5 bases lay in between. The CDR3 has 14 residues. Germline V gene sequence: CDR1 MNHEY, CDR2 SVGAGI. CDR3 DNA sequence: TGTGCCAGCAGTCCCTCCTCTGGGGCCAACGTCCTGACTTTC. Protein sequence: CASSPSSGANVLTF.

This clone was recorded only once. The chain has TRBV7-2 and TRBJ1-4, with D possibly TRBD1 on 5 matching bases. The CDR3 contains 14 residues. Deletions cut 6 bases from V and 4 bases from J, with 12 bases between. The germline V gene encodes CDR1 SGHTA and CDR2 FQGNSA. DNA of the CDR3: TGTGCCAGCAGGCGGGGCAGCAGTAATGAAAAACTGTTTTTT. It translates to CASRRGSSNEKLFF. Looking up the rest from reference TRBV7-2 and TRBJ1-4 gives the full variable domain: GAGVSQSPSNKVTEKGKDVELRCDPISGHTALYWYRQSLGQGLEFLIYFQGNSAPDKSGLPSDRFSAERTGGSVSTLTIQRTQQEDSAVYLCASRRGSSNEKLFFGSGTQLSVL.

This sequence joins TRBV3-1 (or the pseudogene TRBV3-2) and TRBJ1-2, with a tentative D call TRBD1 (6 bases). The CDR3 totals 13 residues. Germline CDR1 LGHDT, CDR2 YNNKEL (reference sequence). V was clipped by 1 base and J by 8 bases, with 11 bases between them. The CDR3 sequence: CASSQVLGAGYTF. CDR3 nucleotide sequence: TGTGCCAGCAGCCAAGTTTTGGGGGCCGGCTACACCTTC.

V usage is TRBV10-1 and J usage is TRBJ2-7; D gene unclear. The length of the CDR3 is 20 residues. Per germline, CDR1 WNHNN and CDR2 SYGVQD (reference sequence). Trimming removed 3 bases from V and 0 bases from J, with 27 bases in between. Written as DNA, the CDR3 is TGCGCCAGCAGTGAATCTCGGGTAGAGACGGCCCCTGTAAGCTCCTACGAGCAGTACTTC. It codes for CASSESRVETAPVSSYEQYF.

This CDR3 is CASSRGTSGADTQYF. The CDR3 nucleotides are TGTGCCAGCAGCCGCGGGACTAGCGGGGCGGATACGCAGTATTTT. The chain has TRBV5-6 and TRBJ2-3; 13 bases map to TRBD2. Germline CDR1 and CDR2: SGHDT and YYEEEE. The CDR3 loop spans 15 amino acids. Unmatched junction bases numbered 5, after V lost 4 bases and J lost 6 bases.

The chain links TRBV20-1 to TRBJ1-6; possible D gene TRBD1, 6 bases. This CDR3 has 17 residues. Trimming pared 6 bases from V and 2 bases from J, leaving 20 bases between. Germline values: CDR1 DFQATT, CDR2 SNEGSKA (reference sequence). This CDR3 reads CSASSLLQGTYNSPLHF. The CDR3 bases are TGCAGTGCCAGTAGCTTGTTACAGGGAACCTATAATTCACCCCTCCACTTT.

This chain uses TRBV7-9 with TRBJ2-3; perhaps TRBD2 as D (6 bases). This CDR3 contains 15 residues. V was cut by 4 bases and J by 0 bases, with 11 bases left in between. The V gene's germline CDR1 is SEHNR and CDR2 FQNEAQ (reference sequence). CDR3 nucleotide sequence: TGTGCCAGCAGCTGGTCCGGGACTAGCACAGATACGCAGTATTTT. Amino acids: CASSWSGTSTDTQYF. Looking up the rest from reference TRBV7-9 and TRBJ2-3 gives the full variable domain: DTGVSQNPRHKITKRGQNVTFRCDPISEHNRLYWYRQTLGQGPEFLTYFQNEAQLEKSRLLSDRFSAERPKGSFSTLEIQRTEQGDSAMYLCASSWSGTSTDTQYFGPGTRLTVL.

The count of this clone is one. V usage is TRBV30 and J usage is TRBJ2-2; a weak D match, TRBD2 (6 bases). The CDR3 is 13 residues long. Trimming left V 3 bases short and J 4 bases short, with 9 bases between. Germline-derived CDR1 and CDR2 are GTSNPN and SVGIG (reference sequence). The DNA of the CDR3 is TGTGCCTGGAGGGGGGAGGCCACCGGGGAGCTGTTTTTT. Protein sequence: CAWRGEATGELFF.

V gene TRBV28 combines with J gene TRBJ1-2; 8 bases fit TRBD1. V was clipped by 5 bases and J by 4 bases; unmatched bases: 6. The V gene's germline CDR1 is MDHEN and CDR2 SYDVKM. The CDR3 runs to 14 residues. As DNA, the CDR3 is TGTGCCAGCAGTCCCGACAGGGGCAGCTATGGCTACACCTTC. Protein product: CASSPDRGSYGYTF.

The chain links TRBV10-3 to TRBJ2-7, with TRBD2 matching over 11 bases. V lost 4 bases and J lost 5; bases outside the gene matches: 7. This CDR3 has 15 residues. Germline V lookup: CDR1 ENHRY, CDR2 SYGVKD. As DNA, the CDR3 is TGTGCCATCAGTGGGGGGGAACTAGCGGGAGACGAGCAGTACTTC. Translating it yields CAISGGELAGDEQYF.

This chain uses TRBV10-3 with TRBJ2-1, with 9 bases identical to TRBD1. Trimming cost V 5 bases and J 5 bases; bases outside gene matches: 10. The germline CDR1 and CDR2 sequences are ENHRY and SYGVKD. CDR3 length equals 16 residues. CDR3 coding DNA: TGTGCCATCAGTTACACCGGGACAGGGACTAACAATGAGCAGTTCTTC. This gives the protein CAISYTGTGTNNEQFF.

The chain joins TRBV7-8 to TRBJ1-2; 7 bases line up with TRBD1. Germline V gene data show CDR1 as SGHVS and CDR2 as FQNEAQ. The CDR3 runs 15 residues. J lost 0 bases, V lost 5 bases, and 6 bases had no gene match. The CDR3 spells CASSRDSATNYGYTF. The CDR3 region has the DNA TGTGCCAGCAGCCGGGACAGTGCTACTAACTATGGCTACACCTTC.

The chain has TRBV4-1 and TRBJ2-7, with D unresolved. The germline V gene has CDR1 MGHRA and CDR2 YSYEKL. V gave up 1 base and J gave up 2 bases, with 9 bases separating them. CDR3 length: 14 amino acids. The CDR3 DNA sequence: TGCGCCAGCAGCCAAGGCTACAGCACCTACGAGCAGTACTTC. Its protein product is CASSQGYSTYEQYF.

This clone appeared a single time. The genes are TRBV5-5 and TRBJ2-1; D perhaps matches TRBD1 (6 bases). V shed 7 bases and J shed 8 bases, with 28 bases lying between them. The CDR3 totals 17 residues. Germline lookup yields CDR1 SGHKS and CDR2 YYEKEE (reference sequence). CDR3: CASEGDHRALGEYEQFF. CDR3 coding DNA: TGTGCCAGCGAGGGGGACCACAGGGCCTTGGGGGAATATGAGCAGTTCTTC.

The chain is built from TRBV27 and TRBJ2-7; possible D gene TRBD2, 5 bases. CDR1 and CDR2 from the germline V gene are MNHEY and SMNVEV (reference sequence). CDR3 length: 11 amino acids. Between the trimmed V and J ends, which lost 7 bases and 10 bases, there was a span of 14 bases. CDR3 sequence: CASTSRGVQYF. CDR3 nucleotide sequence: TGTGCCAGCACCAGCCGGGGAGTTCAGTACTTC.

This clone has just one count. The CDR3 is CASTKRGFSEKLFF. For the CDR3, the DNA is TGTGCCAGCACCAAAAGGGGTTTCAGTGAAAAACTGTTTTTT. The rearrangement joins TRBV21-1 to TRBJ1-4; the table's D call of TRBD1 was not tested on the DNA. TRBV21-1 has pseudogene status. This CDR3 comprises 14 residues.

The chain is built from TRBV5-1 and TRBJ2-5, with a tentative D call TRBD1 (6 bases). This CDR3 has 14 residues. Trimming cost V 2 bases and J 2 bases, with 10 bases left between them. Germline lookup yields CDR1 SGHRS and CDR2 YFSETQ. The CDR3 sequence is CASSLGQLQETQYF. The CDR3 DNA reads as TGCGCCAGCAGCTTAGGACAGCTGCAAGAGACCCAGTACTTC. Full variable domain (missing parts from reference TRBV5-1 and TRBJ2-5): KAGVTQTPRYLIKTRGQQVTLSCSPISGHRSVSWYQQTPGQGLQFLFEYFSETQRNKGNFPGRFSGRQFSNSRSEMNVSTLELGDSALYLCASSLGQLQETQYFGPGTRLLVL.

This chain links TRBV5-1 with TRBJ1-1; 9 positions agree with TRBD1. CDR3 length: 13 residues. Germline V lookup: CDR1 SGHRS, CDR2 YFSETQ. The trim removed 4 bases at V and 4 bases at J, leaving 2 bases unmatched. The CDR3 reads CASSKQGATEAFF. For the CDR3, the DNA is TGCGCCAGCAGCAAACAGGGGGCCACTGAAGCTTTCTTT. The variable domain in full, with the rest retrieved from reference TRBV5-1 and TRBJ1-1, is KAGVTQTPRYLIKTRGQQVTLSCSPISGHRSVSWYQQTPGQGLQFLFEYFSETQRNKGNFPGRFSGRQFSNSRSEMNVSTLELGDSALYLCASSKQGATEAFFGQGTRLTVV.

CDR3 nucleotides: TGCGCCAGCAGCTTGCCCTCGGGGGTCAGCTCCTACGAGCAGTACTTC. Amino acids: CASSLPSGVSSYEQYF. The chain combines TRBV5-1 with TRBJ2-7; D is perhaps TRBD2 (6 bases). The CDR3 sequence is 16 residues long. V lost 1 base to trimming and J lost 0 bases, with 14 bases between them. The germline gives CDR1 SGHRS, CDR2 YFSETQ.

The chain recombines TRBV4-3 with TRBJ2-3; 8 bases line up with TRBD2. This CDR3 comprises 16 residues. The germline V gene has CDR1 LGHNA and CDR2 YSLEER. V lost 0 bases and J lost 3; bases outside the gene matches: 5. CDR3 region: CASSQDHRGGTDTQYF. The CDR3 region has the DNA TGCGCCAGCAGCCAAGATCATCGCGGGGGGACAGATACGCAGTATTTT.

The rearrangement uses TRBV19 and TRBJ1-1, with 8 positions matching TRBD1. The CDR3 is made up of 16 amino acids. Germline loops: CDR1 LNHDA, CDR2 SQIVND (reference sequence). Losses at the gene ends were 6 bases for V and 0 bases for J; bases not matched to a gene: 9. CDR3 in amino acids: CASSPREGQVNTEAFF. The CDR3 DNA reads as TGTGCCAGTAGCCCAAGGGAGGGACAGGTGAACACTGAAGCTTTCTTT.

V and J are TRBV30 and TRBJ2-1; no clear D. Germline CDR1 and CDR2: GTSNPN and SVGIG (reference sequence). V was trimmed by 0 bases and J by 2 bases, leaving 8 bases between them. The CDR3 is 14 residues long. The CDR3 here is CAWSVHPPYNEQFF. CDR3 sequence (DNA): TGTGCCTGGAGTGTACATCCCCCCTACAATGAGCAGTTCTTC.

This sequence joins TRBV28 and TRBJ1-5, with 7 nucleotides matching TRBD1. The CDR3 is 15 amino acids. Unmatched junction bases numbered 9, after V lost 6 bases and J lost 4 bases. CDR1 and CDR2 from the germline V gene are MDHEN and SYDVKM. The CDR3 sequence is CASRTRDSRNQPQHF. DNA of the CDR3: TGTGCCAGCAGGACCCGGGACAGTCGTAATCAGCCCCAGCATTTT.

This clone was observed a single time. The J gene is TRBJ1-6, the V gene TRBV7-2, with TRBD1 matching over 9 bases. This CDR3 comprises 14 residues. Germline-derived CDR1 and CDR2 are SGHTA and FQGNSA. With 6 bases clipped from V and 8 bases from J, the junction kept 5 bases outside the gene matches. The CDR3 reads CASSGTGRYSPLHF. The DNA of the CDR3 is TGTGCCAGCAGTGGGACAGGGCGGTATTCACCCCTCCACTTT.

This sequence joins TRBV5-1 and TRBJ2-2; 9 bases map to TRBD1. J gave up 6 bases and V 1 base, and 7 bases lay outside the gene matches. From germline, CDR1 is SGHRS and CDR2 YFSETQ. The CDR3 covers 16 residues. The CDR3 sequence is CASSLSLQGAAGELFF. The CDR3 DNA reads TGCGCCAGCAGCTTGAGTTTACAGGGGGCGGCCGGGGAGCTGTTTTTT.